This T cell receptor (beta chain) was captured in a study of response to subunit inactivated influenza vaccine. Only a few counts were recorded for this clonotype. Its matching antigen is unknown. Study-wide points: T cells newly recruited by each seasonal influenza vaccination are few, the authors suggested.

With 1 base removed from V and 7 bases from J, the gap between germline ends came to 16 bases. There are 16 residues in the CDR3. From germline, CDR1 is LNHNV and CDR2 YYDKDF (reference sequence). Using its own MiXCR run on the RT-PCR reads, TCRdb lists one record per CDR3 protein. Of some 640,000 distinct CDR3 sequences listed, 14% are singletons. The sample consisted of PBMCs from blood, taken roughly 15 days before vaccination. The sequence was collected from a man in his fifties who received an inactivated influenza vaccine. This chain connects TRBV15 to TRBJ1-4, with D unresolved. The DNA of the CDR3 is TGTGCCACCAGCAGAGCTTATTTGGACCCAGGTGAAAAACTGTTTTTT. As protein: CATSRAYLDPGEKLFF.